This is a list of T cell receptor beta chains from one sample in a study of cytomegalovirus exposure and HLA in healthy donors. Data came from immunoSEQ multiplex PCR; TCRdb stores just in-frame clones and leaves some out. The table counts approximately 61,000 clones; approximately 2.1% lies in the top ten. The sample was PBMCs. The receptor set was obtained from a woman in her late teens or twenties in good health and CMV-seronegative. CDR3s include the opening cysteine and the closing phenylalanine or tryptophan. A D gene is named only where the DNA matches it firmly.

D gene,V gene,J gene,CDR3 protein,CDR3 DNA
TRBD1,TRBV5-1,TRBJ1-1,CASSLLGQGAEAFF,TGCGCCAGCAGCCTACTTGGACAGGGCGCTGAAGCTTTCTTT
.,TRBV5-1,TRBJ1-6,CASSLGGTSSYNSPLHF,TGCGCCAGCAGTCTCGGCGGTACAAGCTCCTATAATTCACCCCTCCACTTT
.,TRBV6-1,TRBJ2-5,CAATKWIGQENQYF,TGTGCCGCTACTAAATGGATTGGCCAAGAGAACCAGTACTTC
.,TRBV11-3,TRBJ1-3,CASSLDLSWGRQSSGNTIYF,TGTGCCAGCAGCTTAGATCTGAGCTGGGGGCGACAATCTTCTGGAAACACCATATATTTT
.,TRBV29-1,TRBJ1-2,CSVGRSVYRDGGYTF,TGCAGCGTTGGAAGATCAGTTTACAGGGACGGTGGCTACACCTTC
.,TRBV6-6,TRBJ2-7,CASSYRQAYYEQYF,TGTGCCAGCAGTTACCGGCAGGCCTACTACGAGCAGTACTTC
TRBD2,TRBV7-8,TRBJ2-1,CASSPLAGYYNEQFF,TGTGCCAGCAGCCCCCTAGCGGGGTACTACAATGAGCAGTTCTTC
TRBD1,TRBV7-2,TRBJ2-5,CASSFQGAAAETQYF,TGTGCCAGCAGCTTCCAGGGGGCTGCCGCGGAGACCCAGTACTTC
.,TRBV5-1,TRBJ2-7,CASSSSRQALYEQYF,TGCGCCAGCAGCTCCTCCCGGCAGGCCCTCTACGAGCAGTACTTC
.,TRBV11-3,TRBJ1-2,CASSFGDAYGYTF,TGTGCCAGCAGCTTCGGGGATGCCTATGGCTACACCTTC
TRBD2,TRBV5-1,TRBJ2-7,CASSLFPAGGRVSYEQYF,TGCGCCAGCAGCTTGTTCCCGGCGGGGGGCCGTGTTTCCTACGAGCAGTACTTC
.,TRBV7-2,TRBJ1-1,CASRRGSVNTEAFF,TGTGCCAGCAGGAGAGGGTCGGTGAACACTGAAGCTTTCTTT
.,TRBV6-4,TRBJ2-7,CASSEKDSSYEQYF,TGTGCCAGCAGTGAAAAGGACAGCTCCTACGAGCAGTACTTC
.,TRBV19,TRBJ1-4,CASSTTREKLFF,TGTGCCAGTAGTACGACTCGGGAAAAACTGTTTTTT
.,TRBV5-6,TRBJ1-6,CASSFRGDYNSPLHF,TGTGCCAGCAGTTTCCGGGGGGATTATAATTCACCCCTCCACTTT
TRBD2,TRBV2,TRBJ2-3,CARRLAGGSQYF,TGTGCCAGACGACTAGCGGGAGGATCCCAGTATTTT
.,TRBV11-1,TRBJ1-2,CASSLGRLADYGYTF,TGTGCCAGCAGCTTAGGACGACTGGCGGATTATGGCTACACCTTC
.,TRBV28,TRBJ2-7,CASRNQRTYGYEQYF,TGTGCCAGCAGAAACCAGCGAACCTATGGCTACGAGCAGTACTTC
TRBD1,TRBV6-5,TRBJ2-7,CASRGQGDLTYEQYF,TGTGCCAGCAGAGGACAGGGAGATTTGACGTACGAGCAGTACTTC
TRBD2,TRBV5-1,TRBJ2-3,CASSFFLMAGDTDTQYF,TGCGCCAGCAGCTTCTTTCTTATGGCGGGAGACACAGATACGCAGTATTTT
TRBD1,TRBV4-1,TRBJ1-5,CASSQRGQGDQPQHF,TGCGCCAGCAGCCAGAGGGGACAGGGGGATCAGCCCCAGCATTTT
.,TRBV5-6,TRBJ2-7,CASSLLSDSGSYEQYF,TGTGCCAGCAGCTTGCTGAGTGATTCGGGCTCCTACGAGCAGTACTTC
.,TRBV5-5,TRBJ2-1,CASSFYRVLMKYNEQFF,TGTGCCAGCAGCTTTTACAGGGTACTGATGAAGTACAATGAGCAGTTCTTC
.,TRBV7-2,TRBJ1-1,CANKKGGAHTEAFF,TGTGCCAACAAAAAGGGTGGGGCTCACACTGAAGCTTTCTTT
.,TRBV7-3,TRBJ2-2,CASSPPGGGELFF,TGTGCCAGCAGCCCACCCGGAGGCGGGGAGCTGTTTTTT
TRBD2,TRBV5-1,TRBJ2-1,CASSLGMTSGGYYNEQFF,TGCGCCAGCAGCTTGGGGATGACTAGCGGGGGTTACTACAATGAGCAGTTCTTC
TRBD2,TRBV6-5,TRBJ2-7,CASSPLAGSYEQYF,TGTGCCAGCAGCCCTCTAGCGGGAAGCTACGAGCAGTACTTC
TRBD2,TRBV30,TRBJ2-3,CAWRRAGEADTQYF,TGTGCCTGGAGGCGAGCGGGAGAGGCGGATACGCAGTATTTT
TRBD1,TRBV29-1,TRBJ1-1,CSVVGQITEAFF,TGCAGCGTTGTGGGACAGATAACTGAAGCTTTCTTT
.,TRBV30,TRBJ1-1,CAWSVQEGSEAFF,TGTGCCTGGAGTGTACAGGAGGGGAGTGAAGCTTTCTTT
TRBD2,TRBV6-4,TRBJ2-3,CASSDSGGATDKQYF,TGTGCCAGCAGTGACTCCGGGGGGGCCACAGATAAGCAGTATTTT
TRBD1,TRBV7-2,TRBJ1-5,CASSPYSLQGTQPQHF,TGTGCCAGCAGCCCCTATTCCTTACAGGGGACTCAGCCCCAGCATTTT
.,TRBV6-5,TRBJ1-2,CASTTQGYGYTF,TGTGCCAGCACCACACAGGGCTATGGCTACACCTTC
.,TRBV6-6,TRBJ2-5,CASSYDKTGETQYF,TGTGCCAGCAGTTACGACAAAACGGGGGAGACCCAGTACTTC
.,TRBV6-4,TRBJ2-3,CASSLRGADTQYF,TGTGCCAGCAGCCTCAGGGGGGCAGATACGCAGTATTTT
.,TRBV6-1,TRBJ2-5,CASSERARGRSTTQYF,TGTGCCAGCAGTGAACGGGCCCGGGGTAGGTCAACGACCCAGTACTTC
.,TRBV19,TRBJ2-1,CASSIDTRGAREQFF,TGTGCCAGTAGTATAGATACCCGTGGAGCTCGGGAGCAGTTCTTC
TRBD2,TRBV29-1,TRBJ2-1,CSVEGLAGVDEQFF,TGCAGCGTTGAAGGACTAGCGGGGGTCGATGAGCAGTTCTTC
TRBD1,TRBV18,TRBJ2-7,CASSPLGQGGGEQYF,TGTGCCAGCTCTCCCCTAGGACAGGGGGGTGGTGAGCAGTACTTC
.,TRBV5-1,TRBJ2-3,CASSPRGWGVTDTQYF,TGCGCCAGCAGCCCGCGGGGCTGGGGGGTCACAGATACGCAGTATTTT
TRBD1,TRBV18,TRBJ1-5,CASSPSGQTDQPQHF,TGTGCCAGCTCACCCTCGGGACAGACTGATCAGCCCCAGCATTTT
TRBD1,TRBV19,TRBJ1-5,CATQDRDNQPQHF,TGTGCCACCCAGGACAGGGACAACCAGCCCCAGCATTTT
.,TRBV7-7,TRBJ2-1,CASSLSSDNEQFF,TGTGCTAGCAGCTTAAGCTCCGACAATGAGCAGTTCTTC